This note documents a single T cell receptor (beta chain) sequence. Its antigen is not known. The data were taken from a study of blood T cells in healthy people across ages. Overall study findings and caveats: What prevented conclusive comparison of naive and antigen-experienced cells was that PBMCs were unsorted.

Each sample gave at least 6 million isolated PBMCs. Total RNA extraction produced at least 6 micrograms (per sample) for the study. Germline CDR1 and CDR2: MGHDK and SYGVNS. The V gene end was trimmed by 4 bases and the J gene end by 11 bases; junction bases not matched to a gene: 13. The CDR3 runs 15 residues. The authors ran a second PCR of roughly 6 to 12 cycles using a sample-barcoded 5' primer and a J-beta primer mix. TCRdb ran MiXCR on the 5' RACE reads and lists one entry per CDR3 protein. In the table there are about 640,000 distinct CDR3 sequences, roughly 58% of which are singletons. The chain has TRBV25-1 and TRBJ2-2; 7 nucleotides line up with TRBD1. Sequencing was performed on blood. The receptor was derived from a man aged 55 to 70 in good health. The CDR3 protein is CASSVRDSARGELFF. For the CDR3, the DNA is TGTGCCAGCAGTGTCCGGGACAGCGCCCGCGGCGAGCTGTTTTTT. Full variable domain (rest looked up from reference TRBV25-1 and TRBJ2-2): EADIYQTPRYLVIGTGKKITLECSQTMGHDKMYWYQQDPGMELHLIHYSYGVNSTEKGDLSSESTVSRIRTEHFPLTLESARPSHTSQYLCASSVRDSARGELFFGEGSRLTVL.